The 29 T cell receptor beta chains below come from one sample, sequenced in a study of CD8+CD57+ T cells in acquired aplastic anemia. Genomic DNA, the template, was used for profiling of the TCR beta VDJ and CDR3. TCRdb processed the reads anew with MiXCR; each CDR3 protein has one entry. The table lists 150,000 to 200,000 distinct CDR3 sequences, just over 45% of them singletons. Sequencing was performed on sorted CD4+, CD8+, or CD8+CD57+ T cells (not recorded which) from PBMCs. The receptor source for this set is a human donor in good health.

J is TRBJ1-4 and V is TRBV5-5; TRBD1 aligns across 7 bases. The germline CDR1 and CDR2 sequences are SGHKS and YYEKEE (reference sequence). This CDR3 contains 15 residues. The trim removed 3 bases at V and 5 bases at J, leaving 7 bases unmatched. The CDR3 region is CASSSPGQLNEKLFF. The CDR3 DNA reads as TGTGCCAGCAGCTCGCCGGGACAGCTGAATGAAAAACTGTTTTTT.

At least ten counts were recorded for this clonotype. This sequence joins TRBV20-1 and TRBJ2-5; D remains ambiguous. This CDR3 region has 12 residues. V was shortened by 6 bases and J by 1 base, with 9 bases between the two germline ends. Germline CDR1 and CDR2: DFQATT and SNEGSKA (reference sequence). This chain's CDR3 is CSALSGQETQYF. The CDR3 DNA sequence: TGCAGTGCATTATCTGGCCAAGAGACCCAGTACTTC.

The chain is built from TRBV5-8 and TRBJ2-7; D might be TRBD1 (5 bases). CDR1 and CDR2 from the germline V gene are SGHTS and YDEGEE. V dropped 4 bases and J dropped 0 bases, with 14 bases sitting between them. The CDR3 is 15 residues long. Written as DNA, the CDR3 is TGTGCCAGCAGCGTGGACACATTGAGCTCCTACGAGCAGTACTTC. As protein: CASSVDTLSSYEQYF.

The J gene is TRBJ2-2, the V gene TRBV11-2, with unresolved D. The CDR3 extends over 15 amino acids. Germline V gives CDR1 SGHAT, CDR2 FQNNGV. V was cut by 3 bases and J by 1 base, with 9 bases left in between. As DNA, the CDR3 is TGTGCCAGCAGCTTGCTTTCCGAGAACACCGGGGAGCTGTTTTTT. It yields the protein CASSLLSENTGELFF.

The genes are TRBV15 and TRBJ2-1, with 7 nucleotides matching TRBD1. V lost 0 bases and J lost 12; bases outside the gene matches: 14. The V gene's germline CDR1 is LNHNV and CDR2 YYDKDF (reference sequence). The CDR3 length is 16 residues. The CDR3 nucleotides are TGTGCCACCAGCAGAGACGGGACAGCCGGGCTAGATACGCAGTTCTTC. Its translation: CATSRDGTAGLDTQFF. Together with reference TRBV15 and TRBJ2-1, the CDR3 gives the full variable domain: DAMVIQNPRYQVTQFGKPVTLSCSQTLNHNVMYWYQQKSSQAPKLLFHYYDKDFNNEADTPDNFQSRRPNTSFCFLDIRSPGLGDTAMYLCATSRDGTAGLDTQFFGPGTRLTVL.

This clonotype was detected ten times or more. The V gene is TRBV6-5, the J gene TRBJ2-7; the match to TRBD1 covers 8 bases. V shed 0 bases, J shed 3 bases, and the junction held 1 base outside the gene matches. The CDR3 contains 14 residues. Germline V gene lookup returns CDR1 MNHEY and CDR2 SVGAGI. Written as DNA, the CDR3 is TGTGCCAGCAGTTACTCGGGACAGGACTACGAGCAGTACTTC. It encodes CASSYSGQDYEQYF.

The V and J genes are TRBV25-1 and TRBJ1-4; no firm D call. The CDR3 has 15 amino acids. Germline loops: CDR1 MGHDK, CDR2 SYGVNS. Between the trimmed V and J ends, which lost 2 bases and 8 bases, there was a span of 15 bases. The chain's CDR3 is CASSEMGGYYEKLFF. In DNA, the CDR3 is TGTGCCAGCAGTGAAATGGGAGGATATTACGAAAAACTGTTTTTT.

With regard to this clonotype: An end of the junction differs from the germline gene, which may be a read error. The chain links TRBV2 to TRBJ1-6, with 8 bases that match TRBD1. The CDR3 is 15 residues long. Germline V lookup: CDR1 SNHLY, CDR2 FYNNEI. This chain's CDR3 is CASRVTGTGFSLLHF. In DNA form, the CDR3 reads TGTGCAAGCAGGGTTACCGGGACAGGCTTTTCACTCCTCCACTTT.

In this sample, this clonotype turned up many times. V gene TRBV7-6 combines with J gene TRBJ2-3; TRBD2 aligns across 7 bases. Germline lookup yields CDR1 SGHVS and CDR2 FNYEAQ. The CDR3 totals 16 residues. Trimming at V came to 0 bases and at J to 4 bases, leaving 7 bases not matched to a gene. Here the CDR3 reads CASSLAGGRGADTQYF. CDR3 nucleotide sequence: TGTGCCAGCAGCTTAGCGGGCGGGAGAGGGGCAGATACGCAGTATTTT.

The chain links TRBV10-3 to TRBJ1-1; D gene unclear. This CDR3 contains 16 residues. Germline lookup yields CDR1 ENHRY and CDR2 SYGVKD. V dropped 0 bases and J dropped 0 bases, with 11 bases sitting between them. The CDR3 protein is CAISESSYLMNTEAFF. Written as DNA, the CDR3 is TGTGCCATCAGTGAGTCAAGCTATTTAATGAACACTGAAGCTTTCTTT.

The genes are TRBV13 and TRBJ1-5; the match to TRBD1 covers 7 bases. The CDR3 consists of 13 residues. Germline V lookup: CDR1 PRHDT, CDR2 FYEKMQ (reference sequence). V was clipped by 7 bases and J by 10 bases; unmatched bases: 10. The CDR3 DNA follows: TGTGCCAGCACCGACAGGGACCGAGGCCCCCAGCATTTT. This sequence encodes CASTDRDRGPQHF.

The table lists this clonotype with many counts. The V call is TRBV12-3 or TRBV12-4, the J call TRBJ1-2; 8 bases line up with TRBD1. J lost 6 bases, V lost 5 bases, and 5 bases had no gene match. This CDR3 spans 13 amino acids. CDR3 in DNA: TGTGCCAGCAGTCTAAGGACAGGGAATGGCTACACCTTC. Translation: CASSLRTGNGYTF.

The rearrangement uses TRBV6-5 and TRBJ2-5; 8 nucleotides align to TRBD1. CDR3 length: 12 amino acids. V trimming: 8 bases; J trimming: 4 bases; junction bases outside the gene matches: 3. Germline V lookup: CDR1 MNHEY, CDR2 SVGAGI. The CDR3 reads CASFDRGETQYF. DNA of the CDR3: TGTGCCAGCTTCGACAGGGGAGAGACCCAGTACTTC.

The chain links TRBV20-1 to TRBJ2-7; 13 bases are shared with TRBD2. The CDR3 totals 17 residues. The V gene's germline CDR1 is DFQATT and CDR2 SNEGSKA (reference sequence). Losses at the gene ends were 1 base for V and 2 bases for J; bases not matched to a gene: 8. CDR3 DNA sequence: TGCAGTGCTAGAGTGAGGACTAGCGGGAGCGGAGCCTACGAGCAGTACTTC. Translated, it gives CSARVRTSGSGAYEQYF.

V is TRBV7-9 and J is TRBJ2-7, with TRBD2 matching over 9 bases. The germline gives CDR1 SEHNR, CDR2 FQNEAQ (reference sequence). J lost 3 bases, V lost 4 bases, and 1 base had no gene match. The CDR3 is 13 amino acids. In DNA form, the CDR3 reads TGTGCCAGCAGCTGGCGGGAGGGCTACGAGCAGTACTTC. Translating it yields CASSWREGYEQYF.

This clonotype was picked up many times. The chain employs TRBV29-1 and TRBJ2-5; D is unresolved. The CDR3 extends over 11 amino acids. V lost 4 bases and J 5 bases, leaving 8 bases between the germline ends. The germline V gene encodes CDR1 SQVTM and CDR2 ANQGSEA. The CDR3 sequence: CSVGLSETQYF. The DNA for the CDR3 is TGCAGCGTTGGTCTATCTGAGACCCAGTACTTC.

In its sample, this clonotype was seen a few times. A much larger clone differs from this one at a single base, so this may be a read error. CDR3 sequence: CSARGGQGMDYGYTF. Here the CDR3 DNA reads TGCAGTGCTAGAGGGGGACAGGGTATGGACTATGGCTACACCTTC. The chain has TRBV20-1 and TRBJ1-2; 9 bases are a match to TRBD1. The CDR3 extends over 15 amino acids. Germline CDR1 reads DFQATT; CDR2 reads SNEGSKA (reference sequence). The ends lost 1 base at V and 3 bases at J; junction bases unmatched: 6.

In the case of this clonotype: A clone one base away is much larger, so this may be a read error. The chain is built from TRBV6-1 and TRBJ2-5; D remains ambiguous. The CDR3 has 13 residues. Germline V gives CDR1 MNHNS, CDR2 SASEGT. The CDR3 nucleotides read TGTGCCAGCAGTATCACCTGGCAAGGGACCCAGTACTTC. Translation gives CASSITWQGTQYF.

The V call is TRBV2, the J call TRBJ2-2; D might be TRBD2 (6 bases). The length of the CDR3 is 15 residues. Germline CDR1 SNHLY, CDR2 FYNNEI. V shed 5 bases and J shed 8 bases, with 18 bases lying between them. This CDR3 reads CASSFTGLTSGELFF. CDR3 coding DNA: TGTGCCAGCAGTTTCACGGGACTTACATCGGGGGAGCTGTTTTTT.

This clonotype was found many times. The chain couples TRBV7-2 to TRBJ2-3; maybe TRBD2 (6 bases). CDR1 is SGHTA and CDR2 is FQGNSA in the germline V gene. Trimming shortened V by 1 base and J by 4 bases, and 15 bases separated the two germline ends. The CDR3 length is 16 residues. The chain's CDR3 is CASSLVFTGEADTQYF. The CDR3, as DNA: TGTGCCAGCAGCTTAGTATTTACGGGAGAAGCAGATACGCAGTATTTT.

The chain joins TRBV24-1 to TRBJ2-5; no clear D. This CDR3 contains 15 residues. The germline V gene encodes CDR1 KGHDR and CDR2 SFDVKD. Trimming left V 3 bases short and J 0 bases short, with 10 bases between. CDR3 sequence: CATSDLSRDQETQYF. The CDR3 region has the DNA TGTGCCACCAGTGATCTATCAAGGGACCAAGAGACCCAGTACTTC.

In this sample, this clonotype turned up many times. The V call is TRBV19, the J call TRBJ2-7, with 10 bases lining up with TRBD2. From germline, CDR1 is LNHDA and CDR2 SQIVND (reference sequence). Trimming at V came to 4 bases and at J to 2 bases, leaving 5 bases not matched to a gene. This CDR3 is built from 15 residues. CDR3 coding DNA: TGTGCCAGTAGTACTCTGGGACTAGCGACCTACGAGCAGTACTTC. Its protein product is CASSTLGLATYEQYF.

As regards this clonotype: One end of the junction varies from germline; a read error may be responsible. This sequence joins TRBV5-1 and TRBJ2-1; tentative D call: TRBD1 (6 bases). Germline CDR1 and CDR2: SGHRS and YFSETQ. The CDR3 is made up of 15 amino acids. CDR3 DNA sequence: TGCGCCAGCAGCTTGGCAGGACAGACCTACAGTGAGCAGTTCTTC. Translating it yields CASSLAGQTYSEQFF.

As to this clonotype: Possible read error: a much larger clone is one base away. This chain uses TRBV2 with TRBJ2-7; a weak D match, TRBD2 (5 bases). The germline V gene encodes CDR1 SNHLY and CDR2 FYNNEI. Trimming shortened V by 5 bases and J by 6 bases, and 11 bases separated the two germline ends. The CDR3 is 12 residues long. The CDR3 DNA reads as TGTGCCAGCAGTCGCCTAGCTTCCGAGCAGTACGTC. Translation: CASSRLASEQYV.

This clonotype was observed many times. The rearrangement joins TRBV7-9 to TRBJ1-1; no reliable D call. The CDR3 runs to 13 residues. V was pared by 3 bases and J by 1 base, with 6 bases between. Germline values: CDR1 SEHNR, CDR2 FQNEAQ (reference sequence). CDR3 DNA sequence: TGTGCCAGCAGCTTCACCGCGAACACTGAAGCTTTCTTT. The encoded protein is CASSFTANTEAFF.

This clonotype was detected ten times or more. V usage is TRBV3-1 and J usage is TRBJ2-7, with D uncertain. The CDR3 is 15 residues long. Germline V gene sequence: CDR1 LGHDT, CDR2 YNNKEL (reference sequence). V lost 0 bases and J lost 0, with 9 bases in between. The CDR3 nucleotides are TGTGCCAGCAGCCAAGATAGGGCGAGCTCCTACGAGCAGTACTTC. Residues: CASSQDRASSYEQYF.

This clonotype was detected a few times. The chain carries TRBV19 and TRBJ1-2; D ambiguous. V was clipped by 1 base and J by 7 bases, with 7 bases between them. Germline CDR1 reads LNHDA; CDR2 reads SQIVND (reference sequence). This CDR3 comprises 12 residues. CDR3 sequence (DNA): TGTGCCAGTAGTATAGTGTCCGGTGGCTACACCTTC. It encodes CASSIVSGGYTF.

The J gene is TRBJ2-5, the V gene TRBV7-9; 13 bases are a match to TRBD2. The CDR3 totals 15 residues. V shed 4 bases, J shed 2 bases, and the junction held 1 base outside the gene matches. Per germline, CDR1 SEHNR and CDR2 FQNEAQ (reference sequence). DNA of the CDR3: TGTGCCAGCAGCTCGGGACTAGCGGGGCAAGAGACCCAGTACTTC. This sequence encodes CASSSGLAGQETQYF. Together with reference TRBV7-9 and TRBJ2-5, the CDR3 gives the full variable domain: DTGVSQNPRHKITKRGQNVTFRCDPISEHNRLYWYRQTLGQGPEFLTYFQNEAQLEKSRLLSDRFSAERPKGSFSTLEIQRTEQGDSAMYLCASSSGLAGQETQYFGPGTRLLVL.

The chain is built from TRBV2 and TRBJ2-2, with TRBD2 matching over 10 bases. Germline-derived CDR1 and CDR2 are SNHLY and FYNNEI. This CDR3 spans 13 amino acids. V lost 4 bases to trimming and J lost 9 bases; unmatched junction nucleotides: 2. The CDR3 bases are TGTGCCAGCAGTGCTAGCGGGAGCAGGGAGCTGTTTTTT. This sequence encodes CASSASGSRELFF.